This T cell receptor (beta chain) stems from a study of naive and memory T cell subsets. Regarding the study as a whole: Potentially, T cell activation and differentiation skew this RNA-based measurement.

The library had UMIs added by 3' ligation of an oligonucleotide to TCR cDNA. Adult healthy volunteers gave 2.5 ml peripheral blood for whole-blood RNA. This CDR3 is built from 14 residues. Trimming cost V 6 bases and J 7 bases; bases outside gene matches: 9. CDR1 and CDR2 from the germline V gene are MNHEY and SVGAGI. This clonotype has ten or more counts. The antigen remains undetermined. Ligated cDNA underwent four rounds of PCR with nested alpha and beta constant region primers and SP2. Blood and skin TCR RNA was reverse transcribed with alpha and beta constant primers. TCRdb re-analysed the 5' RACE reads in MiXCR, keeping a single row per CDR3 protein. Of roughly 30,000 distinct CDR3 sequences listed, 16% are singletons.

The chain recombines TRBV6-5 with TRBJ2-7; 10 bases are shared with TRBD1. The sequence was collected from a female donor in good health. CDR3 amino acids: CASSPDRGQKEQYF. The CDR3 DNA sequence: TGTGCCAGCAGCCCTGACAGGGGGCAGAAAGAGCAGTACTTC.